A selection of T cell receptor beta chains follows, all from one sample in a study of cytomegalovirus exposure and HLA in healthy donors. Measured with immunoSEQ multiplex PCR; TCRdb has only the in-frame clones, and not every one. The sample lists 200,000 to 250,000 clones, over 60% occurring once. Sample: PBMCs. The source of these receptors is a man in his forties in good health and CMV-seronegative. Both conserved end residues are part of each CDR3. The order of the fields is V gene, J gene, D gene, clone size, CDR3 protein, CDR3 DNA. A D gene is named only where the DNA matches it firmly. Clone size is given for some rows only: seen once, a few or many times, or a class if the clone is expanded.

TRBV11-1	TRBJ1-6	TRBD1	NA	CASSPFDRGLSPLHF	TGTGCCAGCAGCCCCTTCGACAGGGGGCTTTCACCCCTCCACTTT
TRBV7-3	TRBJ1-2	NA	NA	CASSLNPQGRAPYGYTF	TGTGCCAGCAGCTTAAATCCCCAGGGCAGGGCGCCTTATGGCTACACCTTC
TRBV10-3	TRBJ1-1	NA	NA	CAISEFGQNTEAFF	TGTGCCATCAGTGAGTTTGGACAGAACACTGAAGCTTTCTTT
TRBV4-3	TRBJ1-2	NA	NA	CASSLLPGPRYGYTF	TGCGCCAGCAGCCTCCTGCCCGGCCCGAGGTATGGCTACACCTTC
TRBV19	TRBJ2-3	NA	NA	CASSISSIDTQYF	TGTGCCAGTAGTATATCTAGCATTGATACGCAGTATTTT
TRBV7-9	TRBJ2-7	NA	NA	CASSLVNSYEQYF	TGTGCCAGCAGCTTAGTTAACAGTTACGAGCAGTACTTC
TRBV5-1	TRBJ2-5	TRBD2	NA	CASSDGGLAGKEQYF	TGCGCCAGCAGCGACGGCGGGCTAGCGGGGAAAGAGCAGTACTTC
TRBV5-6	TRBJ2-5	TRBD2	NA	CASSLGLAGAKETQYF	TGTGCCAGCAGCTTGGGACTAGCGGGGGCTAAAGAGACCCAGTACTTC
TRBV6-5	TRBJ2-5	TRBD1	NA	CASSRDRVQETQYF	TGTGCCAGCAGCCGGGACAGGGTACAAGAGACCCAGTACTTC
TRBV4-2	TRBJ2-3	TRBD1	NA	CASSTRTGEGTDTQYF	TGTGCCAGCAGCACGAGGACAGGGGAAGGCACAGATACGCAGTATTTT
TRBV27	TRBJ2-1	TRBD2	NA	CASSPQGQRWTSGSYNEQFF	TGTGCCAGCAGTCCCCAGGGACAGCGCTGGACTAGCGGCTCCTACAATGAGCAGTTCTTC
TRBV7-2	TRBJ1-1	NA	once	CASSLVKSPRVTEAFF	TGTGCCAGCAGCTTAGTAAAATCCCCGCGGGTCACTGAAGCTTTCTTT
TRBV27	TRBJ1-2	TRBD1	NA	CASSRGTGHYGYTF	TGTGCCAGCAGTCGGGGGACAGGGCACTATGGCTACACCTTC
TRBV29-1	TRBJ2-3	NA	NA	CSVDDRYTQYF	TGCAGCGTTGACGATAGATATACGCAGTATTTT
TRBV2	TRBJ2-1	TRBD2	NA	CASTTSGYNEQFF	TGTGCCAGCACCACTAGCGGCTACAATGAGCAGTTCTTC
TRBV4-3	TRBJ1-6	TRBD1	NA	CASSQDNYWTGVGSPLHF	TGCGCCAGCAGCCAAGATAATTATTGGACAGGGGTTGGTTCACCCCTCCACTTT
TRBV13	TRBJ1-4	TRBD1	NA	CASSSRGLVNEKLFF	TGTGCCAGCAGCTCCAGGGGGCTCGTTAATGAAAAACTGTTTTTT
TRBV29-1	TRBJ1-1	NA	NA	CSALGAMNTEAFF	TGCAGCGCCCTTGGGGCGATGAACACTGAAGCTTTCTTT
TRBV6-5	TRBJ2-5	TRBD1	NA	CASRAGGRETQYF	TGTGCCAGCAGGGCAGGGGGCCGGGAGACCCAGTACTTC
TRBV15	TRBJ1-1	NA	once	CATSFRQGGRDTEAFF	TGTGCCACCAGCTTTCGTCAGGGCGGGAGGGACACTGAAGCTTTCTTT
TRBV29-1	TRBJ1-4	NA	NA	CSVTGGPGEKLFF	TGCAGCGTAACGGGGGGGCCCGGTGAAAAACTGTTTTTT
TRBV4-2	TRBJ2-1	TRBD2	NA	CASSQGETSGEQFF	TGTGCCAGCAGCCAAGGGGAGACTAGCGGGGAGCAGTTCTTC
TRBV7-9	TRBJ1-5	TRBD1	few	CASSSGTGNQPQHF	TGTGCCAGCAGCTCCGGGACAGGCAATCAGCCCCAGCATTTT
TRBV7-3	TRBJ1-2	NA	NA	CASSLTGSRMDYGYTF	TGTGCCAGCAGCTTAACGGGCAGTAGGATGGACTATGGCTACACCTTC
TRBV5-1	TRBJ2-1	NA	NA	CASSLTRSSYNEQFF	TGCGCCAGCAGCTTGACGAGGAGCTCCTACAATGAGCAGTTCTTC
TRBV28	TRBJ2-6	TRBD1	NA	CASRGQGTSGANVLTF	TGTGCCAGCAGGGGACAGGGTACCTCTGGGGCCAACGTCCTGACTTTC
TRBV29-1	TRBJ2-7	TRBD2	NA	CSVEVAGRYYEQYF	TGCAGCGTTGAGGTAGCGGGCCGTTACTACGAGCAGTACTTC
TRBV7-9	TRBJ2-7	NA	NA	CASSLRGSYEQYF	TGTGCCAGCAGCTTACGGGGTTCCTACGAGCAGTACTTC
TRBV7-2	TRBJ2-3	NA	NA	CASSESTDTQYF	TGTGCCAGCAGCGAGTCCACAGATACGCAGTATTTT
TRBV7-2	TRBJ1-1	NA	NA	CASSPSQRNTEAFF	TGTGCCAGCAGCCCCAGCCAGCGGAACACTGAAGCTTTCTTT
TRBV7-6	TRBJ2-7	TRBD2	NA	CASSSPPGLADYEQYF	TGTGCCAGCAGCTCCCCGCCGGGACTAGCGGACTACGAGCAGTACTTC
TRBV28	TRBJ1-5	NA	NA	CASSLLWGGGNQPQHF	TGTGCCAGCAGTTTATTATGGGGAGGGGGCAATCAGCCCCAGCATTTT
TRBV7-9	TRBJ2-7	NA	NA	CASSLAGGEQYF	TGTGCCAGCAGCCTGGCGGGTGGCGAGCAGTACTTC
TRBV7-9	TRBJ1-2	NA	once	CASSLESGYNYGYTF	TGTGCCAGCAGCTTAGAAAGCGGGTACAACTATGGCTACACCTTC
TRBV6-5	TRBJ1-5	TRBD1	NA	CASSYTGTGGQPQHF	TGTGCCAGCAGTTACACCGGGACAGGGGGTCAGCCCCAGCATTTT
TRBV7-9	TRBJ2-7	NA	NA	CSSSLAPDSNSYEQYF	TGTTCCAGCAGCTTAGCCCCGGACAGCAACTCCTACGAGCAGTACTTC
TRBV12-5	TRBJ2-5	NA	NA	CASGRKLGETQYF	TGTGCTAGTGGCAGAAAACTCGGGGAGACCCAGTACTTC
TRBV10-2	TRBJ2-7	TRBD1	NA	CASSPPGTGGGEQYF	TGCGCCAGCAGCCCCCCCGGGACAGGGGGTGGAGAGCAGTACTTC
TRBV9	TRBJ2-3	TRBD2	few	CASSADLAGGLNTQYF	TGTGCCAGCAGCGCCGATTTAGCGGGGGGGCTAAATACGCAGTATTTT
TRBV6-6	TRBJ1-4	NA	NA	CASSWVWGAANEKLFF	TGTGCCAGCAGTTGGGTCTGGGGCGCGGCTAATGAAAAACTGTTTTTT
TRBV10-1	TRBJ1-6	NA	NA	CASSEDRDTSDGNSPLHF	TGCGCCAGCAGTGAGGACCGGGACACCTCGGACGGTAATTCACCCCTCCACTTT
TRBV7-6	TRBJ2-5	NA	NA	CASSLDPNRGETQYF	TGTGCCAGCAGCTTAGATCCCAATAGAGGAGAGACCCAGTACTTC
TRBV11-2	TRBJ2-1	NA	NA	CASRRGGTGGNEQFF	TGTGCCAGCAGAAGAGGGGGAACCGGCGGCAATGAGCAGTTCTTC
TRBV4-3	TRBJ1-2	NA	NA	CASSQEVAPQWYGYTF	TGCGCCAGCAGCCAAGAAGTGGCACCCCAGTGGTATGGCTACACCTTC
TRBV28	TRBJ1-5	TRBD1	NA	CASSGRTGRGNQPQHF	TGTGCCAGCAGTGGTAGGACAGGGCGAGGCAATCAGCCCCAGCATTTT
TRBV13	TRBJ2-2	NA	NA	CASSGRPGTGELFF	TGTGCCAGCAGCGGAAGACCAGGGACCGGGGAGCTGTTTTTT
TRBV27	TRBJ2-7	NA	few	CASSLAGSGRSYEQYF	TGTGCCAGCAGTTTGGCCGGGTCGGGTAGGTCCTACGAGCAGTACTTC
TRBV29-1	TRBJ2-2	TRBD2	NA	CSVEETSGATGELFF	TGCAGCGTTGAAGAAACCAGCGGGGCTACCGGGGAGCTGTTTTTT
TRBV10-2	TRBJ1-5	NA	NA	CASGAGLQPQHF	TGCGCCAGCGGGGCAGGCCTTCAGCCCCAGCATTTT
TRBV4-1	TRBJ2-1	NA	NA	CASSPGLLGNEQFF	TGCGCCAGCAGCCCGGGACTTTTGGGCAATGAGCAGTTCTTC